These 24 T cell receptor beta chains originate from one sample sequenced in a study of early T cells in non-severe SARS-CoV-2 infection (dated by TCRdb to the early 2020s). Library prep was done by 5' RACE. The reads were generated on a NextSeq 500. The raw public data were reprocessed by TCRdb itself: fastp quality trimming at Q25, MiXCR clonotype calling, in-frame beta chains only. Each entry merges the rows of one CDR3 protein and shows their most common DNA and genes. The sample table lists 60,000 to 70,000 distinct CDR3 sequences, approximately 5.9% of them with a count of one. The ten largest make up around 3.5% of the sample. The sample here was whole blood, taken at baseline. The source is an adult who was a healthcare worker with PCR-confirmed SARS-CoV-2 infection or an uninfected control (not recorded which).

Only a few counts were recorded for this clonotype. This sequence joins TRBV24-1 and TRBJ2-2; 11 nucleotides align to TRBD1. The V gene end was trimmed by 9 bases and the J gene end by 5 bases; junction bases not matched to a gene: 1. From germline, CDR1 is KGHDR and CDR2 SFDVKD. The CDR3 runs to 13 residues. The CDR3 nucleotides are TGTGCCACCGGGGACAGGGGGACCGGGGAGCTGTTTTTT. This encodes CATGDRGTGELFF.

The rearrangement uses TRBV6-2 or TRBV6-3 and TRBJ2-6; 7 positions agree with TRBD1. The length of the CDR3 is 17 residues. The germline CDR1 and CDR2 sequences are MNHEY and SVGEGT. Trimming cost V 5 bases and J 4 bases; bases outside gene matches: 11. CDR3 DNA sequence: TGTGCCAGCAGTCTTGACAGGGTAATCTCAGGGGCCAACGTCCTGACTTTC. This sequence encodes CASSLDRVISGANVLTF.

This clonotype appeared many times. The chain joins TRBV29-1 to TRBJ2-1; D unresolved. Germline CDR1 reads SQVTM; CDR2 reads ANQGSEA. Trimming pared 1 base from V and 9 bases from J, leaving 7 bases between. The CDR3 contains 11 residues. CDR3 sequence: CSVEVSSEQFF. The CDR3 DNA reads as TGCAGCGTTGAAGTATCGTCTGAGCAGTTCTTC.

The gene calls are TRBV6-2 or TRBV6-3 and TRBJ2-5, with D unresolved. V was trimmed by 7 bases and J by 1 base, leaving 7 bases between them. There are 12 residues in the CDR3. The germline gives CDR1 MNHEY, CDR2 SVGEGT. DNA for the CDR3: TGTGCCAGCAAGGACGTCCAAGAGACCCAGTACTTC. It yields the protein CASKDVQETQYF.

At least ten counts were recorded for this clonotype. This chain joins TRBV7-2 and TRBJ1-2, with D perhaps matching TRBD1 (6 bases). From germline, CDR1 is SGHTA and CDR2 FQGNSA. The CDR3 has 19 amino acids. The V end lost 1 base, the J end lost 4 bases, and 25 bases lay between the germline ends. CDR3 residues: CASSLEDWRSGGAVYGYTF. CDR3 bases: TGTGCCAGCAGCTTAGAAGATTGGCGGTCCGGGGGGGCCGTCTATGGCTACACCTTC.

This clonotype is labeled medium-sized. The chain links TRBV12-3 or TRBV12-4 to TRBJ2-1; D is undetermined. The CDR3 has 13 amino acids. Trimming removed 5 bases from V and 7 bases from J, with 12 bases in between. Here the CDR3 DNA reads TGTGCCAGCAGTGCCAACCGGTGGAATGAGCAGTTCTTC. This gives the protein CASSANRWNEQFF.

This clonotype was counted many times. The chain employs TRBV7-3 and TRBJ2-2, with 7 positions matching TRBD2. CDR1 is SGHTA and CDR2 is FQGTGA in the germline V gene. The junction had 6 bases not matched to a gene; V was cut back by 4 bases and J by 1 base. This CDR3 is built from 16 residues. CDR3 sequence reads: CASSSRLALNTGELFF. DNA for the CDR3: TGTGCCAGCAGCTCACGACTAGCTCTGAACACCGGGGAGCTGTTTTTT.

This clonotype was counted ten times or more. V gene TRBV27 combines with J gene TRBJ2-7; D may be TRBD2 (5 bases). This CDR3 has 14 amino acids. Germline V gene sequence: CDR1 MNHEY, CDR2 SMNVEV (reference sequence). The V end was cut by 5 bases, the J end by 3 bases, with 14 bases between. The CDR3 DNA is TGTGCCAGCAGTCCCCGGGATTTCCTCTACGAGCAGTACTTC. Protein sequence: CASSPRDFLYEQYF.

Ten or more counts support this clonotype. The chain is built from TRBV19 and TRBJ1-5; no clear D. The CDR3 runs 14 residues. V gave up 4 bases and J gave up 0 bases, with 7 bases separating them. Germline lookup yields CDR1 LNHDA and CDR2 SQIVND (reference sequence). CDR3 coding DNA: TGTGCCAGTAGTAAAGACCATAGCAATCAGCCCCAGCATTTT. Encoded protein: CASSKDHSNQPQHF.

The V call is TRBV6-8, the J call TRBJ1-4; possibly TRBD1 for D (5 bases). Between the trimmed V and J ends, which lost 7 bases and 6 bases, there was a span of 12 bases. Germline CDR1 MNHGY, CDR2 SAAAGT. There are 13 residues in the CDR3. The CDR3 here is CASMGGADEKLFF. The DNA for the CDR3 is TGTGCCAGCATGGGAGGGGCGGATGAAAAACTGTTTTTT.

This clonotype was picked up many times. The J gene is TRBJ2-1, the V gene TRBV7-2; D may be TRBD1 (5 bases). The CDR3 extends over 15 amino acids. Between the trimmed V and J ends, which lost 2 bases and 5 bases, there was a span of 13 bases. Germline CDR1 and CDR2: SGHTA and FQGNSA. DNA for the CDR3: TGTGCCAGCAGCTTATACACAGGTCCTAACAATGAGCAGTTCTTC. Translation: CASSLYTGPNNEQFF.

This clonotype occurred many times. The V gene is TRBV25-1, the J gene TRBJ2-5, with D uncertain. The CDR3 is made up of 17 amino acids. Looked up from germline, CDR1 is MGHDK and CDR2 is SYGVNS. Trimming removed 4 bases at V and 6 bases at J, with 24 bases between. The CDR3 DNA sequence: TGTGCCAGCAGTGCCCCAGTACACGGACGTCGGACGAAGACCCAGTACTTC. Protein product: CASSAPVHGRRTKTQYF.

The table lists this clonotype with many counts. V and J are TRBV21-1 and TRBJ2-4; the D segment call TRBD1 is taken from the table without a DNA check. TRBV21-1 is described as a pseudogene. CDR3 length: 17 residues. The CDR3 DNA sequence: TGTGCCAGCAGCATAGATATACAGGGGCAGGCAAAAAACATTCAGTACTTC. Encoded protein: CASSIDIQGQAKNIQYF.

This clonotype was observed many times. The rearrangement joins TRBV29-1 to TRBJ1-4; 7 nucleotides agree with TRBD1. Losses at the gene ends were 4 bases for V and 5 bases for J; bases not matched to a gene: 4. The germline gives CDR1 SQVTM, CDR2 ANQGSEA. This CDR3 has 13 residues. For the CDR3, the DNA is TGCAGCGTTGGCGGGACAGCGAATGAAAAACTGTTTTTT. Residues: CSVGGTANEKLFF. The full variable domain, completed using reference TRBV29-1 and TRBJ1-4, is SAVISQKPSRDICQRGTSLTIQCQVDSQVTMMFWYRQQPGQSLTLIATANQGSEATYESGFVIDKFPISRPNLTFSTLTVSNMSPEDSSIYLCSVGGTANEKLFFGSGTQLSVL.

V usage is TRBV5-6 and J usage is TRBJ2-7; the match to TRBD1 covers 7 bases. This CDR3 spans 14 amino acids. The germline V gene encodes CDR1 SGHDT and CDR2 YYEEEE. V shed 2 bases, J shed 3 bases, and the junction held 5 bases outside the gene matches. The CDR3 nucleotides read TGTGCCAGCAGCTTCCCTGGGACAGACTACGAGCAGTACTTC. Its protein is CASSFPGTDYEQYF.

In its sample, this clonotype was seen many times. The CDR3 sequence is CASSWDREYEQYF. CDR3 coding DNA: TGTGCCAGCAGCTGGGACAGGGAATACGAGCAGTACTTC. The chain has TRBV27 and TRBJ2-7; 9 nucleotides agree with TRBD1. The length of the CDR3 is 13 residues. Germline V lookup: CDR1 MNHEY, CDR2 SMNVEV (reference sequence). V dropped 6 bases and J dropped 4; count of bases not matched to a gene: 4.

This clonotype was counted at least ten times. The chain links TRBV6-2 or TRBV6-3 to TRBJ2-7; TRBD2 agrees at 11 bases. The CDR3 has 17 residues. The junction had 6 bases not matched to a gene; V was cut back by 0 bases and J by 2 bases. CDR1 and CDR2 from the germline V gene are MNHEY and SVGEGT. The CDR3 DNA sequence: TGTGCCAGCAGTTACTCCCCTGAACTAGCGGGAGCCTACGAGCAGTACTTC. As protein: CASSYSPELAGAYEQYF.

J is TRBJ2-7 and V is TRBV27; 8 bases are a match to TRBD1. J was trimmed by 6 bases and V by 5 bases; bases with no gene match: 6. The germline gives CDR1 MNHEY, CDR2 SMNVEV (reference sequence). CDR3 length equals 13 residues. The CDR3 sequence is CASSRLDRAEQYF. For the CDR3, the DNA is TGTGCCAGCAGTCGACTGGACAGGGCCGAGCAGTACTTC.

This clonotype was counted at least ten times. The CDR3 protein is CASSLAVDRVGYGYTF. The CDR3 DNA is TGTGCCAGCAGCTTGGCCGTCGACAGGGTAGGGTATGGCTACACCTTC. V gene TRBV5-6 combines with J gene TRBJ1-2; 7 positions match TRBD1. The CDR3 is made up of 16 amino acids. Trimming cost V 0 bases and J 5 bases; bases outside gene matches: 10. Per the germline V gene, CDR1 is SGHDT and CDR2 is YYEEEE.

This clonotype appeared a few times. In nucleotides, the CDR3 is TGTGCCATCCCGGACAGGGATGGAACTGAAGCTTTCTTT. It is translated as CAIPDRDGTEAFF. The chain is built from TRBV7-9 and TRBJ1-1; 8 bases are shared with TRBD1. Per the germline V gene, CDR1 is SEHNR and CDR2 is FQNEAQ (reference sequence). The CDR3 contains 13 residues. V was pared by 10 bases and J by 5 bases, with 9 bases of the junction left unmatched.

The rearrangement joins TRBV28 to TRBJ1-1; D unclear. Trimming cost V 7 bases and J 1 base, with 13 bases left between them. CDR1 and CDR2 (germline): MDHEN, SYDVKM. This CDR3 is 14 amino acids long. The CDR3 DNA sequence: TGTGCCAGCACCCCCATACCTTCGAACACTGAAGCTTTCTTT. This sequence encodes CASTPIPSNTEAFF.

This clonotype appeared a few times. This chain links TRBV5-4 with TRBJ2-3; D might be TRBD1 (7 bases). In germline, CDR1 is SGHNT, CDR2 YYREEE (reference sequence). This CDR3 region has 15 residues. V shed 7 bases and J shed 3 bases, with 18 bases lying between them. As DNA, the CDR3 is TGTGCCAGCCCCCCGGAGGGGGCCGGGACAGATACGCAGTATTTT. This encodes CASPPEGAGTDTQYF.

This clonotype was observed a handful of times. The CDR3 loop is CSAETRAGTDTQYF. The CDR3 DNA reads TGCAGTGCCGAGACCCGAGCTGGTACAGATACGCAGTATTTT. The chain has TRBV20-1 and TRBJ2-3; D is unresolved. Germline loops: CDR1 DFQATT, CDR2 SNEGSKA (reference sequence). V shed 6 bases and J shed 3 bases, with 16 bases lying between them. The CDR3 covers 14 residues.

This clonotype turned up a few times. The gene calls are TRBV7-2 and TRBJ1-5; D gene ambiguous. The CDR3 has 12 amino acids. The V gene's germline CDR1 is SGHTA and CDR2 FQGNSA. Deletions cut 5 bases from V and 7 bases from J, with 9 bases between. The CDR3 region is CASSPPVQPQHF. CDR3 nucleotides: TGTGCCAGCAGCCCCCCGGTACAGCCCCAGCATTTT.